This is a list of T cell receptor beta chains from one sample in a study of high-grade serous ovarian cancer treatment subgroups. Only in-frame clones appear in the TCRdb table, and some are missing; sequencing was by immunoSEQ multiplex PCR. The data contain over 2,500 clones, 80% of them seen just once; the ten biggest clones take up approximately 8.4%. Sequencing input: tumor tissue. The receptors were sampled from a human donor with high-grade serous ovarian cancer. Both conserved end residues are part of each CDR3. Each record gives: D gene, J gene, V gene, CDR3 length, clone size, CDR3 DNA, CDR3 protein. A D gene is named only where the DNA matches it firmly. The listing skips clone size in some rows; elsewhere it reads once, few, many or a size class.

D: NA
J: TRBJ1-5
V: TRBV6-4
length: 13
size: NA
DNA: TGTGCCAGCAGTGACGGTCCTCATCAGCCCCAGCATTTT
CDR3: CASSDGPHQPQHF

D: TRBD1
J: TRBJ2-7
V: TRBV4-1
length: 15
size: NA
DNA: TGCGCCAGCAGCCAAGAAGGGACAGGGCGCTACGAGCAGTACTTC
CDR3: CASSQEGTGRYEQYF

D: NA
J: TRBJ2-5
V: TRBV13
length: 11
size: NA
DNA: TGTGCCAGCAGCTTCGGAGAGACCCAGTACTTC
CDR3: CASSFGETQYF

D: NA
J: TRBJ2-2
V: TRBV27
length: 15
size: NA
DNA: TGTGCCAGCAGGGGGTTGTGGGCGAACACCGGGGAGCTGTTTTTT
CDR3: CASRGLWANTGELFF

D: NA
J: TRBJ2-7
V: TRBV27
length: 12
size: NA
DNA: TGTGCCAGCGGGCTTCGGGGCGGCGAGCAGTACTTC
CDR3: CASGLRGGEQYF

D: TRBD1
J: TRBJ1-6
V: TRBV7-9
length: 15
size: NA
DNA: TGTGCCAGCAGCTCGTTTACAGGGGGGGGTTCACCCCTCCACTTT
CDR3: CASSSFTGGGSPLHF

D: NA
J: TRBJ1-2
V: TRBV6-5
length: 13
size: NA
DNA: TGTGCCAGCACCAAAGACCTTAACTATGGCTACACCTTC
CDR3: CASTKDLNYGYTF

D: TRBD2
J: TRBJ2-7
V: TRBV6-1
length: 16
size: once
DNA: TGTGCCAGCAGTGCCGGGACTAGCGGGAGTTTCCTCGAGCAGTACTTC
CDR3: CASSAGTSGSFLEQYF

D: NA
J: TRBJ1-2
V: TRBV27
length: 13
size: few
DNA: TGTGCCAGCAGCCTTACAGGGTACTATGGCTACACCTTC
CDR3: CASSLTGYYGYTF

D: TRBD1
J: TRBJ1-2
V: TRBV19
length: 14
size: NA
DNA: TGTGCCAGTAGTTCGACAGGGGGGAACTATGGCTACACCTTC
CDR3: CASSSTGGNYGYTF

D: NA
J: TRBJ2-7
V: TRBV6-6
length: 12
size: NA
DNA: TGTGCCAGCTATTCACCCCGGGGAGAGCAGTACTTC
CDR3: CASYSPRGEQYF

D: NA
J: TRBJ1-2
V: TRBV30
length: 16
size: NA
DNA: TGTGCCTGGAGTAAAGGGTCGGGACGGAACCTCTATGGCTACACCTTC
CDR3: CAWSKGSGRNLYGYTF

D: TRBD2
J: TRBJ2-7
V: TRBV27
length: 14
size: NA
DNA: TGTGCCAGCAGTCTTCGGGAGGGGGTCTACGAGCAGTACTTC
CDR3: CASSLREGVYEQYF

D: NA
J: TRBJ1-2
V: TRBV29-1
length: 14
size: NA
DNA: TGCAGCGTTGAAGCAGGGGTGGGGGGATATGGCTACACCTTC
CDR3: CSVEAGVGGYGYTF

D: NA
J: TRBJ1-2
V: TRBV11-2
length: 13
size: NA
DNA: TGTGCCAGCAGCTTCGAGGTCGGCTATGGCTACACCTTC
CDR3: CASSFEVGYGYTF

D: NA
J: TRBJ2-7
V: TRBV15
length: 16
size: NA
DNA: TGTGCCACCAGCAGGGGCCCCCAATCGGGTTCCTACGAGCAGTACTTC
CDR3: CATSRGPQSGSYEQYF

D: NA
J: TRBJ1-2
V: TRBV11-2
length: 14
size: NA
DNA: TGTGCCAGCAGCTTAGCTGCCAAAGGGGGAGGCTACACCTTC
CDR3: CASSLAAKGGGYTF

D: NA
J: TRBJ2-7
V: TRBV13
length: 14
size: NA
DNA: TGTGCCAGCAGCTTGACAGGCCCAACCTACGAGCAGTACTTC
CDR3: CASSLTGPTYEQYF

D: NA
J: TRBJ1-2
V: TRBV28
length: 12
size: once
DNA: TGTGCCAGCAGTACAGGGAACTATGGCTACACCTTC
CDR3: CASSTGNYGYTF

D: TRBD2
J: TRBJ2-3
V: TRBV9
length: 17
size: once
DNA: TGTGCCAGCTCCGCCGGGAGGGCAACCCTAGGCACAGATACGCAGTATTTT
CDR3: CASSAGRATLGTDTQYF

D: NA
J: TRBJ1-5
V: TRBV19
length: 15
size: NA
DNA: TGTGCCAGTAGTACGAACAGGGTTAGCAATCAGCCCCAGCATTTT
CDR3: CASSTNRVSNQPQHF

D: NA
J: TRBJ1-1
V: TRBV7-9
length: 16
size: NA
DNA: TGTGCCAGCAGCCCAACGGGGGGGGGAGGGGACACTGAAGCTTTCTTT
CDR3: CASSPTGGGGDTEAFF

D: TRBD1
J: TRBJ2-6
V: TRBV10-1
length: 17
size: NA
DNA: TGCGCCAGCAGTGAGTCGAGCACAGGGGCTGGGGCCAACGTCCTGACTTTC
CDR3: CASSESSTGAGANVLTF

D: TRBD2
J: TRBJ2-7
V: TRBV7-9
length: 14
size: NA
DNA: TGTGCCAGCAGCCCAAGAGGACTAGCTTACGAGCAGTACTTC
CDR3: CASSPRGLAYEQYF

D: NA
J: TRBJ2-2
V: TRBV27
length: 15
size: NA
DNA: TGTGCAGCCCAGGGAGGCCCAGGGCACACCGGGGAGCTGTTTTTT
CDR3: CAAQGGPGHTGELFF

D: NA
J: TRBJ2-5
V: TRBV4-1
length: 13
size: NA
DNA: TGCGCCAGCAGCGAGCCGGGCGCAGAGACCCAGTACTTC
CDR3: CASSEPGAETQYF

D: TRBD2
J: TRBJ2-3
V: TRBV16
length: 17
size: few
DNA: TGTGCCAGCAGCCCAACTTTTCGTAGCGGGAGCACAGATACGCAGTATTTT
CDR3: CASSPTFRSGSTDTQYF

D: TRBD2
J: TRBJ2-7
V: TRBV28
length: 12
size: NA
DNA: TGTGCCAGCAGTTCGGGACTAGCAAAACAGTACTTC
CDR3: CASSSGLAKQYF

D: NA
J: TRBJ2-6
V: TRBV29-1
length: 17
size: NA
DNA: TGCAGCGTTACGGGACCAAGCATACAAAGTCGGGCCAACGTCCTGACTTTC
CDR3: CSVTGPSIQSRANVLTF